The entry that follows covers one T cell receptor beta chain sequence. No cognate antigen has been identified for it. Base-call qualities are not available, and no considerably larger clone is one nucleotide away. To demonstrate the VDJtools post-analysis software, the study profiled TCR beta repertoires from the peripheral blood of about 13 young patients with multiple sclerosis. Multiple sclerosis patients were children and adolescents aged about 6 to 16 years. The library was produced with PCR. The instrument was an Illumina HiSeq 2500. To reduce PCR and sequencing biases, unique molecular identifiers were built into the TCR beta cDNA libraries. Every 1 to 10 million input T cells yielded approximately 500,000 cDNA molecules, meaning each molecule approximated one T cell. The patient libraries were prepared and sequenced using the same protocol as the earlier healthy control dataset. Samples belonging to the same batch were prepared together, multiplexed and sequenced on a shared HiSeq lane. In the original analysis: Raw barcoded reads were processed with MIGEC, discarding single-read molecular identifier groups before consensus assembly and CDR3 extraction. Clonotype tables were post-analysed with VDJtools, normalizing diversity by down-sampling all datasets to the smallest sample size. Repertoire overlap clustering matched CDR3 amino acid but not nucleotide sequences to correct batch-related cross-sample contamination. Using fastp at Q25 and MiXCR, TCRdb reprocessed the public reads and kept productive beta chains. Under each unique CDR3 protein, matching rows form one entry showing the most common genes and DNA. These V and J calls derive from TCRdb rather than the authors' analysis. The sample table holds some 700,000 distinct CDR3 sequences, of which approximately 59% were seen once. The ten largest make up about 11% of the sample.

CDR1 and CDR2, looked up from the germline V gene, are SGDLS and YYNGEE. The CDR3 contains 15 residues, cysteine and phenylalanine counted. The entry retains the CDR3 DNA only, 45 bases that are in frame from base 1. Trimming leaves V shorter by 2 bases and J shorter by 5 bases, with the junction holding 5 bases beyond the gene matches. This record belongs to a study of post-analysis software for immune sequencing data (dated by TCRdb to about 2015). About the study as a whole: Recorded disease courses included relapsing-remitting, secondary progressive and progressive-relapsing multiple sclerosis, with some patients lacking subtype annotation. The multiple sclerosis patient repertoires were compared with approximately 11 previously published healthy control repertoires from donors aged 6 to 25 years. A subset of samples was prepared in parallel using single-end sample barcoding, then pooled and co-amplified after Illumina adapter ligation.

Here is what the overall study found, with its caveats: Multiple sclerosis patients had significantly lower normalized Chao1 diversity than controls, a result that suggests substantial peripheral T-cell clonal expansion. The control group was slightly older than the multiple sclerosis patient group. Significantly higher frequencies in patients than in controls were found for about five TRBV segments, including TRBV5-6, TRBV5-1 and TRBV20-1. Direct clustering with F measure showed strong co-clustering of samples prepared in the same batch, prompting a batch-effect correction.

What was sequenced was blood. The rearranged segments are TRBV9 and TRBJ2-1, with 9 bases matching TRBD2. The TCR sequence derives from a girl aged 2-9 years with multiple sclerosis. The CDR3 corresponds to CASSVLAGRNNEQFF. The nucleotides are TGTGCCAGCAGCGTCCTAGCGGGACGTAACAATGAGCAGTTCTTC.